The next 18 T cell receptor beta chains were all read from a single sample in a study of T cells in tumors after PD-1 blockade (dated by TCRdb to about 2019). Libraries were constructed by the immunoSEQ multiplex PCR assay. Held by TCRdb, this immuneACCESS table contains in-frame sequences only and omits some clones. Under half of the omission traces to an unresolved V gene where checked; the cause of the rest is unknown. In this sample the table shows about 47,000 clones, roughly 80% of which occur a single time. 8% to 9.5% of the sample comes from the top ten. The source was PBMCs, collected before anti-PD-1 therapy. The origin of the receptors is a human donor with advanced basal cell or squamous cell carcinoma (not recorded which).

This chain uses TRBV25-1 with TRBJ2-2; D gene uncertain. Trimming removed 5 bases at V and 5 bases at J, with 9 bases between. CDR1 and CDR2 from the germline V gene are MGHDK and SYGVNS. There are 13 residues in the CDR3. The CDR3 protein is CASSHPVTGELFF. CDR3 sequence (DNA): TGTGCCAGCAGTCATCCCGTTACCGGGGAGCTGTTTTTT.

The V gene is TRBV7-9, the J gene TRBJ2-7, with TRBD2 matching 8 bases. Germline values: CDR1 SEHNR, CDR2 FQNEAQ (reference sequence). The CDR3 is made up of 14 amino acids. The J segment lost 4 bases and the V segment lost 3 bases, leaving 5 bases of the junction unmatched. CDR3 sequence reads: CASSFREGRYEQYF. CDR3 sequence (DNA): TGTGCCAGCAGCTTTCGGGAGGGAAGATACGAGCAGTACTTC.

The V and J genes are TRBV29-1 and TRBJ2-7; perhaps TRBD1 as D (6 bases). V lost 7 bases and J lost 3, with 16 bases in between. This CDR3 region has 13 residues. Germline V gene lookup returns CDR1 SQVTM and CDR2 ANQGSEA. CDR3 residues: CSASQGGDYEQYF. As DNA, the CDR3 is TGCAGCGCCTCCCAAGGGGGAGACTACGAGCAGTACTTC.

This clone was detected a few times. The gene calls are TRBV6-5 and TRBJ2-2, with 11 bases that match TRBD2. With 5 bases clipped from V and 8 bases from J, the junction kept 7 bases outside the gene matches. CDR1 MNHEY and CDR2 SVGAGI come from the germline V gene. This CDR3 contains 15 residues. CDR3 DNA sequence: TGTGCCAGCAGTACACTAGCGGGAGTCTTTGGGGAGCTGTTTTTT. It encodes CASSTLAGVFGELFF.

V usage is TRBV10-2 and J usage is TRBJ1-5; 7 bases line up with TRBD1. Germline V gene sequence: CDR1 WSHSY, CDR2 SAAADI. The trim removed 8 bases at V and 4 bases at J, leaving 5 bases unmatched. CDR3 length: 13 residues. CDR3 residues: CASQGQLNQPQHF. The CDR3 nucleotides are TGCGCCAGCCAGGGACAGTTGAATCAGCCCCAGCATTTT.

This chain uses TRBV15 with TRBJ2-3; 7 bases are shared with TRBD2. This CDR3 comprises 16 residues. Germline loops: CDR1 LNHNV, CDR2 YYDKDF (reference sequence). V lost 5 bases, J lost 1 base, and 9 bases stayed unmatched. This CDR3 reads CATSPRSSGGTDTQYF. In nucleotides, the CDR3 is TGTGCCACCAGCCCGCGATCTAGCGGAGGCACAGATACGCAGTATTTT.

The chain employs TRBV5-5 and TRBJ1-5; TRBD1 is a possible D gene (6 bases). Deletions cut 3 bases from V and 3 bases from J, with 10 bases between. Germline V gene sequence: CDR1 SGHKS, CDR2 YYEKEE (reference sequence). The CDR3 extends over 14 amino acids. CDR3 residues: CASSYAGDNQPQHF. The CDR3 DNA follows: TGTGCCAGCAGCTACGCAGGGGACAATCAGCCCCAGCATTTT.

The chain recombines TRBV15 with TRBJ1-2; a possible D gene is TRBD1 (6 bases). The V end was cut by 2 bases, the J end by 4 bases, with 11 bases between. This CDR3 region has 14 residues. Germline V lookup: CDR1 LNHNV, CDR2 YYDKDF (reference sequence). DNA for the CDR3: TGTGCCACCAGCAGAAAGGACAGATCCTATGGCTACACCTTC. Its translation is CATSRKDRSYGYTF.

The V call is TRBV27, the J call TRBJ1-5, with D unclear. There are 17 residues in the CDR3. Per germline, CDR1 MNHEY and CDR2 SMNVEV (reference sequence). Trimming cost V 5 bases and J 5 bases, with 22 bases left between them. CDR3 sequence (DNA): TGTGCCAGCAGTCCCCGAGGGTATCCGAACAGAGATCAGCCCCAGCATTTT. It encodes CASSPRGYPNRDQPQHF.

The rearrangement joins TRBV11-3 to TRBJ2-5, with 7 bases identical to TRBD1. The CDR3 consists of 17 residues. With 0 bases clipped from V and 2 bases from J, the junction kept 9 bases outside the gene matches. The germline V gene encodes CDR1 SGHNT and CDR2 YENEEA. CDR3 protein: CASSLDPWGRGQETQYF. The DNA of the CDR3 is TGTGCCAGCAGCTTAGATCCCTGGGGCAGGGGGCAAGAGACCCAGTACTTC.

By proportion, this clone is large. The chain carries TRBV6-5 and TRBJ2-5; possibly TRBD2 for D (7 bases). The V and J ends lost 2 bases and 2 bases respectively, with 15 bases between them. CDR3 length: 16 residues. Per germline, CDR1 MNHEY and CDR2 SVGAGI. CDR3 in DNA: TGTGCCAGCAGTTACGCAGAGGGGGAGGGTCAAGAGACCCAGTACTTC. Amino acid sequence: CASSYAEGEGQETQYF.

The V and J genes are TRBV19 and TRBJ2-7; 8 nucleotides agree with TRBD1. The CDR3 covers 14 residues. In germline, CDR1 is LNHDA, CDR2 SQIVND (reference sequence). V gave up 5 bases and J gave up 1 base; unmatched junction bases: 4. DNA for the CDR3: TGTGCCAGTAGTCTCGGGACAGGTTCCTACGAGCAGTACTTC. Its translation: CASSLGTGSYEQYF.

CDR3 sequence: CASKDRGSYNEQFF. CDR3 nucleotides: TGCGCCAGCAAGGACAGGGGGTCCTACAATGAGCAGTTCTTC. The chain combines TRBV10-2 with TRBJ2-1, with 10 bases fitting TRBD1. With 7 bases clipped from V and 1 base from J, the junction kept 1 base outside the gene matches. The CDR3 contains 14 residues. The germline CDR1 and CDR2 sequences are WSHSY and SAAADI.

This rearrangement joins TRBV4-2 to TRBJ2-4; D might be TRBD1 or TRBD2, each matching 5 bases. The CDR3 runs 17 residues. V was pared by 0 bases and J by 0 bases, with 12 bases between. CDR1 and CDR2 from the germline V gene are LGHNA and YNFKEQ. The CDR3 DNA sequence: TGTGCCAGCAGCCAAGATTGGGACGGACTAGCCAAAAACATTCAGTACTTC. This translates into CASSQDWDGLAKNIQYF.

This rearrangement joins TRBV18 to TRBJ2-4; D call uncertain. The germline V and J ends were trimmed by 2 bases and 5 bases, with 4 bases remaining between them. Germline V gene lookup returns CDR1 KGHSH and CDR2 LQKENI. CDR3 length: 12 residues. As DNA, the CDR3 is TGTGCCAGCTCACCAGGGGAAAACATTCAGTACTTC. Protein: CASSPGENIQYF.

The chain uses TRBV5-6 and TRBJ1-2; D gene ambiguous. V lost 0 bases and J 3 bases, leaving 9 bases between the germline ends. CDR1 is SGHDT and CDR2 is YYEEEE in the germline V gene. This CDR3 has 14 amino acids. CDR3 DNA sequence: TGTGCCAGCAGCTTGGGGGCGGTTGACTATGGCTACACCTTC. Residues: CASSLGAVDYGYTF.

This chain uses TRBV24-1 with TRBJ2-2, with 9 nucleotides matching TRBD1. J gave up 7 bases and V 3 bases, and 8 bases lay outside the gene matches. The germline V gene has CDR1 KGHDR and CDR2 SFDVKD. The CDR3 is made up of 16 amino acids. CDR3 residues: CATSDTGTGRGGELFF. The CDR3 DNA sequence: TGTGCCACCAGTGATACCGGGACAGGGCGCGGCGGGGAGCTGTTTTTT.

The CDR3 region has the DNA TGTGCCAGCAGTCACAGCAGGGGGCCGAGGACCGGGGAGCTGTTTTTT. Amino acids: CASSHSRGPRTGELFF. The chain employs TRBV7-9 and TRBJ2-2; 8 bases fit TRBD1. The V segment lost 6 bases and the J segment 5 bases; nucleotides outside the gene matches: 11. The V gene's germline CDR1 is SEHNR and CDR2 FQNEAQ (reference sequence). There are 16 residues in the CDR3.